Described below is a single TCR beta chain sequence and its context. This clone's antigen is unknown. No qualities accompany the bases; no much larger clone lies one base away. The CDR3 regions of human TCRbeta chains were analyzed by immunosequencing. On the authors' methods: Repertoire TCRs were matched against a reference library of SARS-CoV-2-specific TCRs generated with the MIRA antigen-specificity platform. Breadth was defined as the fraction of unique TCRs that were SARS-CoV-2-associated, and depth was defined as the fraction of total T cells that were SARS-CoV-2-associated. Using the MIRA data, each spike-specific TCR was mapped to the spike region that the TCR reacts to and placed in a CD4 or CD8 class. Log10-transformed breadth and depth values were compared by one-way ANOVA with Sidak's multiple comparisons tests. TCRdb stores this immuneACCESS table with in-frame sequences only. Part of the clones is absent; in the studies checked, under half of the shortfall reflects unresolved V genes, and no reason is known for the rest. That table furnishes V, J and clone size, whereas the DNA furnished D and trimming. The sample table lists approximately 150,000 clones, over 75% of them with a count of one. The leading ten clones occupy about 4.9% of the sample.

This specimen belongs to a study of T cell responses to AZD1222 COVID-19 vaccine listed by TCRdb under 2021. General notes on the study: A total of around 240 trial participants underwent TCR sequencing, of whom around 200 received two doses of AZD1222 and 26 received two doses of the MenACWY control vaccine. Trial participants were enrolled by age into 18-55, 56-69 and 70-plus year subgroups, with roughly 150, 30 and 60 TCR-sequenced participants respectively.

Broad study findings and their caveats: Nearly half of unique spike-specific TCRs reportedly recognized epitopes outside regions mutated in the B.1.351 and B.1.1.7 variants. Most participants were white British and females outnumbered males, and the authors suggested that clonal diversity may have been underestimated. After two AZD1222 doses, spike-specific TCR breadth and depth were significantly higher than at day 0 and than in MenACWY recipients. The 56-69-year group was small, and its depth increase did not reach significance, likely because of low power. The vaccine-associated CD4 TCRs covered the entire spike protein, and the dominant responses fell in regions 160-218 and 743-854. Because no day 14 peak-response samples were available, repertoires were characterized only after the peak T cell response. Conclusions about previously exposed vaccinees are limited because only six or seven AZD1222 recipients were SARS-CoV-2 seropositive at baseline.

Per the publication, the time point label means: about 28 days (+/-7) after the second vaccine dose. Sample treatment or condition, as interpreted from the label and publication: meningococcal conjugate vaccine given as trial control. Samples from vaccinated people were obtained from the UK trials COV001 and COV002, which included a single-blind randomized controlled phase 2/3 trial of AZD1222 (ChAdOx1 nCoV-19) in healthy adults. For TCRbeta chain sequencing, PBMC samples from trial participants were taken at day 0 and at day 28 after the second dose. Taken from the germline V gene (reference sequence), the CDR1 and CDR2 loops are SEHNR and FQNEAQ. V is cut back by 0 bases and J by 6 bases, with 0 bases in the junction unmatched. Counted from cysteine to phenylalanine, this CDR3 has 13 amino acids. This entry keeps only the CDR3 DNA: 39 bases, framed from base 1.

The rearrangement combines TRBV7-9 with TRBJ2-7; 9 bases in between match TRBD1. Sample: peripheral blood, taken 28 days after the second dose of the MenACWY control vaccine. The sequence came from an adult who received the MenACWY meningococcal vaccine as a control. The bases are TGTGCCAGCAGCTTAGCGGGACAGGGCGAGCAGTACTTC. Translation gives CASSLAGQGEQYF.